A selection of T cell receptor beta chains follows, all from one sample in a study of shared clonotypes between healthy human individuals. Sequenced by immunoSEQ multiplex PCR; TCRdb stores in-frame clones only, minus some. The sample lists roughly 2,500,000 clones, 90% to 95% seen once, with about 0.34% in the top ten. Material for sequencing was naive CD4+ T cells from PBMCs. The receptors were gathered from a man aged 18 to 35 in good health. Some clones in this sample may be carry-over from other donors' samples. Each CDR3 is given with its conserved first and last residue. The D gene is left open where the match is weak. Clone size is stated in some rows and not others, as once, few, many or a class when expanded.

j_call clone_size d_call v_call cdr3_nt cdr3_aa
TRBJ1-2 . . TRBV6-1 TGTGCCAGCACCCCGGGATCGAGTGGCTACACCTTC CASTPGSSGYTF
TRBJ2-3 once TRBD2 TRBV28 TGTGCCAGCCTACTAGCGGCGGGCACAGATACGCAGTATTTT CASLLAAGTDTQYF
TRBJ2-1 . TRBD2 TRBV7-3 TGTGCCAGCAGCCGAAGGGCTAGCGGGGACAATGAGCAGTTCTTC CASSRRASGDNEQFF
TRBJ1-2 . . TRBV6-1 TGTGCCAGCAGTGAAGGGGTGGGACGGAACTATGGCTACACCTTC CASSEGVGRNYGYTF
TRBJ2-1 . TRBD2 TRBV29-1 TGCAGCGTTGAGGGGCTAGCGGGAGTTTGGCAGTTCTTC CSVEGLAGVWQFF
TRBJ2-3 . . TRBV9 TGTGCCAGCAGCGGGGTCACAGATACGCAGTATTTT CASSGVTDTQYF
TRBJ2-7 . TRBD2 TRBV28 TGTGCCAGCAGCCTGCTCGGGGGGACCTACGAGCAGTACTTC CASSLLGGTYEQYF
TRBJ2-1 . TRBD2 TRBV9 TGTGCCAGCAGCGTAAATGATGCGGGAGGGTACAATGAGCAGTTCTTC CASSVNDAGGYNEQFF
TRBJ2-5 once . TRBV7-6 TGTGCCAGCAGCTTAGCGACAGTGGGAGAGACCCAGTACTTC CASSLATVGETQYF
TRBJ2-7 . TRBD2 TRBV27 TGTGCCCGCCCTGGGAGCGGGAAATCCTACGAGCAGTACTTC CARPGSGKSYEQYF
TRBJ2-1 . . TRBV6-1 TGTGCCAGCAGTGAAATGGGCATCCACAATGAGCAGTTCTTC CASSEMGIHNEQFF
TRBJ2-3 . . TRBV4-3 TGCGCCAGCAGCCAAGATAGGGGAGATACGCAGTATTTT CASSQDRGDTQYF
TRBJ2-4 once TRBD2 TRBV7-2 TGTGCCAGCAGCGACAGCGGGAGGCGGAACATTCAGTACTTC CASSDSGRRNIQYF
TRBJ1-1 once . TRBV6-5 TGTGCCAGCAGTTACTCGAGGCAGGGAGGAGCTGAAGCTTTCTTT CASSYSRQGGAEAFF
TRBJ2-7 once TRBD2 TRBV7-2 TGTGCCAGCAGCTATCAAGCGGGACCCCTTTACTTC CASSYQAGPLYF
TRBJ1-6 once TRBD1 TRBV7-2 TGTGCCAGCAGCCAGGGACAGGATAATTCACCCCTCCACTTT CASSQGQDNSPLHF
TRBJ2-7 . TRBD2 TRBV6-5 TGTGCCAGCAGTACCGGGACTAGCGGCCTCTACGAGCAGTACTTC CASSTGTSGLYEQYF
TRBJ1-1 . TRBD1 TRBV7-3 TGTGCCAGCAGCCGACAGGGGCGCACTGAAGCTTTCTTT CASSRQGRTEAFF
TRBJ2-2 few . TRBV19 TGTGCCAGTAGTATCGCTCTAGTGGTTGACACCGGGGAGCTGTTTTTT CASSIALVVDTGELFF
TRBJ2-7 . . TRBV21-1 TGTGCCAGCAGCAAAGCGCGAGGGAACTCCTACGAGCAGTACTTC CASSKARGNSYEQYF
TRBJ2-5 . . TRBV2 TGTGCCAGCAGGTTTTTCGGGGGAGAAGAGACCCAGTACTTC CASRFFGGEETQYF
TRBJ2-7 . TRBD2 TRBV18 TGTGCCAGCTCACTCACCGGGACTAGCGGCTACGAGCAGTACTTC CASSLTGTSGYEQYF
TRBJ2-1 . . TRBV2 TGTGCCAGCAGCCCGCGGAGGTTGGGTTACAATGAGCAGTTCTTC CASSPRRLGYNEQFF
TRBJ1-1 . . TRBV27 TGTGCCAGCAGTTTGCAGGATTACACTGAAGCTTTCTTT CASSLQDYTEAFF
TRBJ2-3 . TRBD1 TRBV4-1 TGCGCCAGCAGCCAACGACCGGGACAGGGGTCAGATACGCAGTATTTT CASSQRPGQGSDTQYF
TRBJ2-7 . . TRBV2 TGTGCCAGCAGAGTGACAGACTACGAGCAGTACTTC CASRVTDYEQYF
TRBJ1-2 few TRBD1 TRBV18 TGTGCCAGCTCACCGACGACAGGGGATAACTATGGCTACACCTTC CASSPTTGDNYGYTF
TRBJ2-1 . TRBD1 TRBV11-3 TGTGCCAGCAGCCCCACAGGGGATGAGCAGTTCTTC CASSPTGDEQFF
TRBJ1-5 once TRBD1 TRBV29-1 TGCAGCGTTTCCGGAACAGGGGGCCCGGGGCAGCCCCAGCATTTT CSVSGTGGPGQPQHF
TRBJ2-3 . TRBD1 TRBV6-4 TGTGCCAGCAGCCTGCAGGGGGCGAGCACAGATACGCAGTATTTT CASSLQGASTDTQYF
TRBJ1-6 . . TRBV28 TGTGCCAGCAGATACCTAACAGGGTCCTATAATTCACCCCTCCACTTT CASRYLTGSYNSPLHF
TRBJ1-5 . . TRBV2 TGTGCCAGCAGTGAAAACTCAGACAATCAGCCCCAGCATTTT CASSENSDNQPQHF
TRBJ2-3 . . TRBV9 TGTGCCAGCAGCTCCCAGACAGTGAATACGCAGTATTTT CASSSQTVNTQYF
TRBJ1-1 . TRBD1 TRBV2 TGTGCCAGCAGTGTGGAGGGGGCCACTGAAGCTTTCTTT CASSVEGATEAFF
TRBJ2-5 . TRBD2 TRBV19 TGTGCCAGTAGTATCAGACTAGCGGTCAGAGTGGGAGAGACCCAGTACTTC CASSIRLAVRVGETQYF
TRBJ2-1 . TRBD1 TRBV18 TGTGCCAGCTCACCAGGGCTGTCGGGGACAGGGTCCCACCAGCAGTTCTTC CASSPGLSGTGSHQQFF
TRBJ2-1 . . TRBV9 TGTGCCAGCAGCGTTCGCGGTCGGACTCGCGGCATTTACAATGAGCAGTTCTTC CASSVRGRTRGIYNEQFF
TRBJ2-1 . TRBD2 TRBV5-1 TGCGCCAGCAGCTTGCTAGCGGGAGCCTTCAATGAGCAGTTCTTC CASSLLAGAFNEQFF
TRBJ2-7 . . TRBV18 TGTGCCAGCTCACCATTGCAGGGCCCCTACGAGCAGTACTTC CASSPLQGPYEQYF
TRBJ2-5 . TRBD1 TRBV7-8 TGTGCCAGCAGGCTAAGGGGGGCAGGGGGCCGAGAGACCCAGTACTTC CASRLRGAGGRETQYF
TRBJ1-3 . . TRBV5-1 TGCGCCAGCAGCTTGGTGGGGGACACCATATATTTT CASSLVGDTIYF
TRBJ1-5 few . TRBV7-2 TGTGCCAGCAACAAACTGGGGAAGCCCCAGCATTTT CASNKLGKPQHF
TRBJ2-3 . TRBD2 TRBV10-3 TGTGCCATCGGACGGGAGGCAGATACGCAGTATTTT CAIGREADTQYF
TRBJ1-2 . TRBD1 TRBV6-6 TGTGCCACGAAAAGGACAGGGACTAAGGGCTATGGCTACACCTTC CATKRTGTKGYGYTF
TRBJ2-3 few TRBD2 TRBV5-6 TGTGCCAGCAGCTTGGCTGGGGGGGATGATACGCAGTATTTT CASSLAGGDDTQYF
TRBJ1-5 . . TRBV18 TGTGCCAGCTCACCGACAGGTTATAGCAATCAGCCCCAGCATTTT CASSPTGYSNQPQHF
TRBJ2-1 . . TRBV6-6 TGTGCCAGCAATCACAGGGCCAGCTCCTACAATGAGCAGTTCTTC CASNHRASSYNEQFF
TRBJ1-2 . . TRBV5-8 TGTGCCAGCAGCCCCCGCGGGGCCGGGTACTATGGCTACACCTTC CASSPRGAGYYGYTF
TRBJ1-2 . TRBD1 TRBV7-9 TGTGCCAGCAGCCAGACAGGGTCGGATGGCTACACCTTC CASSQTGSDGYTF
TRBJ2-2 once . TRBV27 TGTGCCAGCAGTCCCCTGGGCATAGGCCCCGGGGAGCTGTTTTTT CASSPLGIGPGELFF